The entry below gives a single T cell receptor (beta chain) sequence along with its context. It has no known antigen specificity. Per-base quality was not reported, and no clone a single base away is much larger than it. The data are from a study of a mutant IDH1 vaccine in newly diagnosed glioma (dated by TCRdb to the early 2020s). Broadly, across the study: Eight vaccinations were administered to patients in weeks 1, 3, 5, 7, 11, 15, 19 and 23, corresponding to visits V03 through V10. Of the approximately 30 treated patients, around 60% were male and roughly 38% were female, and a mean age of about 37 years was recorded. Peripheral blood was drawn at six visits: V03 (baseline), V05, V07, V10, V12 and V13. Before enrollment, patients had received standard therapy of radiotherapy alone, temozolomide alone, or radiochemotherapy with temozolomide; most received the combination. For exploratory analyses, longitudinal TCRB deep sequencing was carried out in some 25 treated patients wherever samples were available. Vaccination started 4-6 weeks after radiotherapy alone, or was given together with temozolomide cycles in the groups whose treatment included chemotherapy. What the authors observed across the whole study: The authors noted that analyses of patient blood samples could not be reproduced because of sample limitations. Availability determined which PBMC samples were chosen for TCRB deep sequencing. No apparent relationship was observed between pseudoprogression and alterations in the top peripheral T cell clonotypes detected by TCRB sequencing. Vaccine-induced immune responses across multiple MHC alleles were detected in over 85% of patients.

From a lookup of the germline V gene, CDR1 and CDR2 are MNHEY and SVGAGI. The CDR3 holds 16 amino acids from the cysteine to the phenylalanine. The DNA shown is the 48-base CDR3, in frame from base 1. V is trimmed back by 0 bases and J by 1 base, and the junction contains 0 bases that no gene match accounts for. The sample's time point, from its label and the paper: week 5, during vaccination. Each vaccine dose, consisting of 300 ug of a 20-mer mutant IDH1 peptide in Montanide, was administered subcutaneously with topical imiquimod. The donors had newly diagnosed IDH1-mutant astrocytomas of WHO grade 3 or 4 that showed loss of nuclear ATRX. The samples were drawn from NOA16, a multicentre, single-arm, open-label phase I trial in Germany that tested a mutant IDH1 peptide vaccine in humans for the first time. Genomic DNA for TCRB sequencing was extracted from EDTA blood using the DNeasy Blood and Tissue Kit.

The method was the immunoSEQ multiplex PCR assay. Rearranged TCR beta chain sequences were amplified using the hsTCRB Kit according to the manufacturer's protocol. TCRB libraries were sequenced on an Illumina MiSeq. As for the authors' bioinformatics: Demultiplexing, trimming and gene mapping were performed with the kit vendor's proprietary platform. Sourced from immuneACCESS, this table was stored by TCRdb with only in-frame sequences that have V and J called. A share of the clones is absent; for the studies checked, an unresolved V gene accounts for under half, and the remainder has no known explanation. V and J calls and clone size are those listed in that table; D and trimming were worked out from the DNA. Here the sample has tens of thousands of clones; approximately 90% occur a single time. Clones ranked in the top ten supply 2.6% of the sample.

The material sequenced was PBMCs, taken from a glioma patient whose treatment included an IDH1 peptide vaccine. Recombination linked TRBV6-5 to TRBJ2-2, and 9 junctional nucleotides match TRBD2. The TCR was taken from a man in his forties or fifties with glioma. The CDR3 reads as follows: CASSYSAGGNTGELFF. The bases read TGTGCCAGCAGTTACTCAGCGGGAGGGAACACCGGGGAGCTGTTTTTT.